These 20 T cell receptor beta chains came from one sample sequenced in a study of radiotherapy plus CTLA-4 blockade in lung cancer. TCRdb keeps only in-frame clones here, not all; method: immunoSEQ multiplex PCR. The sample has approximately 65,000 clones, 77% seen once. This material consisted of peripheral blood, taken from a patient treated with radiotherapy plus ipilimumab. Receptor source: a human donor with non-small cell lung cancer who had a complete response to radiotherapy plus ipilimumab.

The chain is built from TRBV4-1 and TRBJ2-1, with TRBD2 identical over 11 bases. The J segment lost 4 bases and the V segment lost 1 base, leaving 6 bases of the junction unmatched. Germline values: CDR1 MGHRA, CDR2 YSYEKL. The CDR3 sequence is 17 residues long. Here the CDR3 reads CASSQVLAGVVYNEQFF. The CDR3 nucleotides are TGCGCCAGCAGCCAAGTACTAGCGGGAGTTGTTTACAATGAGCAGTTCTTC.

CDR3 protein: CASGDPGNTIYF. The CDR3 DNA sequence: TGTGCCAGCGGGGACCCTGGAAACACCATATATTTT. The V call is TRBV7-2, the J call TRBJ1-3, with D perhaps matching TRBD1 (5 bases). This CDR3 has 12 residues. V was clipped by 8 bases and J by 2 bases, with 7 bases between them. CDR1 SGHTA and CDR2 FQGNSA come from the germline V gene.

V is TRBV4-1 and J is TRBJ2-5; D is undetermined. Per germline, CDR1 MGHRA and CDR2 YSYEKL. V was trimmed by 0 bases and J by 5 bases, leaving 10 bases between them. The CDR3 totals 14 residues. For the CDR3, the DNA is TGCGCCAGCAGCCAAGAATGGGGTCCCGAGACCCAGTACTTC. Translation gives CASSQEWGPETQYF.

Only one count was recorded for this clone. The chain couples TRBV28 to TRBJ1-4; unclear D gene. V gave up 1 base and J gave up 4 bases, with 7 bases separating them. The V gene's germline CDR1 is MDHEN and CDR2 SYDVKM. The CDR3 has 14 residues. The CDR3 is CASSLFQDNEKLFF. CDR3 bases: TGTGCCAGCAGTTTATTCCAGGATAATGAAAAACTGTTTTTT.

J is TRBJ2-7 and V is TRBV5-6, with D tentatively TRBD1 or TRBD2 (6 bases each). The V end lost 4 bases, the J end lost 2 bases, and 16 bases lay between the germline ends. The CDR3 loop spans 15 amino acids. Germline loops: CDR1 SGHDT, CDR2 YYEEEE. In DNA form, the CDR3 reads TGTGCCAGCAGCCTAACGGGGGCCCGACCCTACGAGCAGTACGTC. It codes for CASSLTGARPYEQYV.

The chain joins TRBV14 to TRBJ1-1, with no clear D. Germline V CDR1 and CDR2: SGHDN, FVKESK. This CDR3 has 18 amino acids. The V gene lost 4 bases and the J gene lost 0 bases, with 21 bases spanning the gap. CDR3 sequence (DNA): TGTGCCAGCAGCCCGCGGGCTATCTTCCGGATGATGAACACTGAAGCTTTCTTT. Translation gives CASSPRAIFRMMNTEAFF.

The chain employs TRBV29-1 and TRBJ1-1; 9 bases match TRBD1. This CDR3 contains 14 residues. From germline, CDR1 is SQVTM and CDR2 ANQGSEA. J was trimmed by 6 bases and V by 7 bases; bases with no gene match: 12. This chain's CDR3 is CSAGTGLVRAEAFF. The CDR3 region has the DNA TGCAGCGCCGGGACAGGGTTAGTAAGGGCTGAAGCTTTCTTT.

The genes are TRBV5-1 and TRBJ1-2; the D gene is possibly TRBD1 (6 bases). There are 14 residues in the CDR3. Germline CDR1 SGHRS, CDR2 YFSETQ. V was shortened by 4 bases and J by 3 bases, with 13 bases between the two germline ends. The CDR3 DNA reads as TGCGCCAGCAGCCTCGGACAGTCTGACTATGGCTACACCTTC. Protein product: CASSLGQSDYGYTF.

This clone showed up just a few times. The genes are TRBV28 and TRBJ2-3, with TRBD1 identical over 9 bases. Per the germline V gene, CDR1 is MDHEN and CDR2 is SYDVKM. After removal of 4 bases from V and 1 base from J, the junction contained 3 bases not matched to a gene. The CDR3 has 15 amino acids. CDR3 residues: CASSSQGAGTDTQYF. The CDR3 DNA sequence: TGTGCCAGCAGTTCACAGGGGGCGGGCACAGATACGCAGTATTTT.

The chain carries TRBV2 and TRBJ1-2, with 7 bases fitting TRBD1. Per germline, CDR1 SNHLY and CDR2 FYNNEI. The J segment lost 4 bases and the V segment lost 4 bases, leaving 6 bases of the junction unmatched. This CDR3 has 14 residues. The CDR3 loop reads CASSARQGIYGYTF. The CDR3 DNA is TGTGCCAGCAGTGCTAGACAGGGAATCTATGGCTACACCTTC.

The genes are TRBV27 and TRBJ1-2, with D unresolved. V shed 6 bases and J shed 2 bases, with 4 bases lying between them. CDR1 is MNHEY, CDR2 SMNVEV, per germline (reference sequence). The CDR3 loop spans 11 amino acids. DNA for the CDR3: TGTGCCAGCAGGGGGAACTATGGCTACACCTTC. Its translation is CASRGNYGYTF.

This chain connects TRBV10-2 to TRBJ1-1; TRBD1 might be the D (6 bases). This CDR3 is built from 12 residues. Germline CDR1 is WSHSY and CDR2 is SAAADI. Trimming pared 6 bases from V and 4 bases from J, leaving 9 bases between. In nucleotides, the CDR3 is TGCGCCAGCAGGGTACAGGGCACTGAAGCTTTCTTT. Translation: CASRVQGTEAFF.

Regarding this clone: A read error may produce the germline difference seen at one junction end. The chain uses TRBV7-7 and TRBJ2-5, with unresolved D. Germline assignment: CDR1 SSHAT and CDR2 FNYEAQ (reference sequence). The CDR3 covers 15 residues. CDR3 bases: TGTGCTAGCAGCTTATCGGCAGGACGCCAAGAGACCCAGTACTTC. It is translated as CASSLSAGRQETQYF.

The rearrangement joins TRBV7-9 to TRBJ1-5, with D unresolved. CDR1 and CDR2 (germline): SEHNR, FQNEAQ (reference sequence). Trimming cost V 0 bases and J 4 bases, with 10 bases left between them. CDR3 length: 15 residues. The DNA of the CDR3 is TGTGCCAGCAGCTTAGCGTTGTCGGGGAATCAGCCCCAGCATTTT. Amino acid sequence: CASSLALSGNQPQHF.

This rearrangement joins TRBV6-5 to TRBJ2-5; D uncertain. Germline assignment: CDR1 MNHEY and CDR2 SVGAGI. Trimming pared 2 bases from V and 0 bases from J, leaving 10 bases between. CDR3 size: 15 residues. CDR3 loop: CASSYGRVYQETQYF. CDR3 nucleotides: TGTGCCAGCAGTTACGGTAGGGTCTACCAAGAGACCCAGTACTTC.

The chain links TRBV27 to TRBJ1-6; 7 bases map to TRBD1. The CDR3 covers 15 residues. The germline V gene encodes CDR1 MNHEY and CDR2 SMNVEV (reference sequence). V was pared by 7 bases and J by 3 bases, with 6 bases of the junction left unmatched. CDR3 nucleotide sequence: TGTGCCAGCAACCAAAGGGGGCTCTATAATTCACCCCTCCACTTT. Translated: CASNQRGLYNSPLHF.

The chain recombines TRBV25-1 with TRBJ1-5; 11 nucleotides line up with TRBD1. With 3 bases clipped from V and 6 bases from J, the junction kept 4 bases outside the gene matches. The CDR3 loop spans 15 amino acids. Germline V gives CDR1 MGHDK, CDR2 SYGVNS. CDR3 DNA: TGTGCCAGCAGTGAGGGGACAGGGGGTATTCAGCCCCAGCATTTT. This translates into CASSEGTGGIQPQHF.

This chain uses TRBV5-1 with TRBJ1-2; a weak D match, TRBD1 (5 bases). The germline gives CDR1 SGHRS, CDR2 YFSETQ. CDR3 length: 16 residues. V dropped 0 bases and J dropped 0 bases, with 12 bases sitting between them. The CDR3 protein is CASSLAQGSSNYGYTF. The CDR3 nucleotides are TGCGCCAGCAGCTTGGCGCAGGGTAGTTCTAACTATGGCTACACCTTC. The full variable domain, with the rest looked up from reference TRBV5-1 and TRBJ1-2, is KAGVTQTPRYLIKTRGQQVTLSCSPISGHRSVSWYQQTPGQGLQFLFEYFSETQRNKGNFPGRFSGRQFSNSRSEMNVSTLELGDSALYLCASSLAQGSSNYGYTFGSGTRLTVV.

There are a few counts of this clone. The chain has TRBV7-6 and TRBJ1-5, with D perhaps matching TRBD1 (5 bases). CDR1 and CDR2 from the germline V gene are SGHVS and FNYEAQ. The CDR3 runs 17 residues. Trimming cost V 5 bases and J 0 bases, with 17 bases left between them. CDR3 nucleotides: TGTGCCAGCAGCCCCGGTGACAGCCTAGATAGCAATCAGCCCCAGCATTTT. Translation: CASSPGDSLDSNQPQHF.

The CDR3 is CSVEDPASTDTQYF. DNA of the CDR3: TGCAGCGTTGAAGATCCAGCTAGCACAGATACGCAGTATTTT. The J gene is TRBJ2-3, the V gene TRBV29-1, with unresolved D. The germline V gene encodes CDR1 SQVTM and CDR2 ANQGSEA. The CDR3 length is 14 residues. V was pared by 0 bases and J by 0 bases, with 7 bases between.